This TCR beta chain stems from a study of blood T cells in healthy people across ages. Notes on the study in general: Diversity estimates drawn from one million T cells were deemed underestimates. PBMCs that were unsorted prevented a conclusive naive versus antigen-experienced comparison.

Germline lookup yields CDR1 MNHEY and CDR2 SMNVEV (reference sequence). This CDR3 region has 14 residues. Trimming removed 5 bases from V and 6 bases from J, with 16 bases in between. Combining a sample-barcoded 5' primer with a J-beta primer mix, a second PCR ran for about 6 to 11 cycles. Samples each returned at least 2.5 million CDR3-containing paired-end reads. TCRdb used MiXCR to reprocess the 5' RACE reads, holding one entry per CDR3 protein. The data show some 890,000 distinct CDR3 sequences, 25% to 35% seen once. There are many counts of this clonotype. What it binds is not known. These data were also reused for a study on T cells of mothers and their children.

Sample: blood. This TCR was recovered from a woman between 40 and 55 years old in good health. The chain joins TRBV27 to TRBJ1-2; D is possibly TRBD1 (6 bases). CDR3 in amino acids: CASSPKQGGDGYTF. The CDR3 DNA reads TGTGCCAGCAGTCCTAAACAGGGAGGTGATGGCTACACCTTC.